This T cell receptor beta chain was sequenced during a study of blood T cell repertoires in COVID-19. Study as a whole: Sites in the United States, Italy and Spain provided acute and convalescent COVID-19 samples. The cDNA or gDNA used as material had been derived from T cells, B-cell-depleted T cells, or PBMCs.

Authors' methods: For nucleated cells, counts were estimated from reference gene primer amplification. The method was immunoSEQ multiplex PCR; TCRdb's version includes in-frame clones alone and lacks a portion of them. V and J calls and clone size come straight from that table; D and trimming were deduced from the DNA. The sample has a few hundred thousand clones; roughly 82% are singletons. The V end was cut by 0 bases, the J end by 5 bases, with 6 bases between. The V gene's germline CDR1 is SGHRS and CDR2 YFSETQ. The CDR3 is made up of 13 amino acids. This clone was seen a handful of times. This clonotype originated in a man aged 45-65 years with active or convalescent COVID-19. This rearrangement joins TRBV5-1 to TRBJ2-1; D not resolved. The sequencing sample was made of peripheral blood. In DNA, the CDR3 is TGCGCCAGCAGCTTGGCAACTCACAATGAGCAGTTCTTC. It translates to CASSLATHNEQFF.